What follows are 10 T cell receptor beta chains derived from one specimen sequenced in a study of cytotoxic CD8 clonotypes in ibrutinib-treated CLL. Produced via immunoSEQ multiplex PCR; TCRdb's table is partial and in-frame only. The profile shows 26,000 or so clones, roughly 62% of them singletons. Here the sequenced sample was PBMCs, taken before ibrutinib treatment. All receptors come from a human donor with chronic lymphocytic leukemia.

The V gene is TRBV19, the J gene TRBJ2-1; the match to TRBD2 covers 12 bases. Germline CDR1 LNHDA, CDR2 SQIVND (reference sequence). This CDR3 region has 17 residues. J was trimmed by 1 base and V by 7 bases; bases with no gene match: 8. The CDR3 is CASTLAGGRSSYNEQFF. CDR3 coding DNA: TGTGCCAGTACACTAGCGGGGGGACGATCTTCCTACAATGAGCAGTTCTTC.

In this sample, this clone turned up a few times. The chain couples TRBV29-1 to TRBJ2-7, with D unresolved. Germline V gives CDR1 SQVTM, CDR2 ANQGSEA. The V gene lost 3 bases and the J gene lost 4 bases, with 7 bases spanning the gap. The CDR3 consists of 11 residues. The DNA of the CDR3 is TGCAGCGTTGACGGGTTATACGAGCAGTACTTC. This translates into CSVDGLYEQYF.

This clone was recorded only once. V usage is TRBV11-2 and J usage is TRBJ2-7, with 8 bases fitting TRBD1. Losses at the gene ends were 0 bases for V and 6 bases for J; bases not matched to a gene: 4. CDR3 length: 14 amino acids. Germline V lookup: CDR1 SGHAT, CDR2 FQNNGV. CDR3 coding DNA: TGTGCCAGCAGCTTAGAAGCAGGGGGCGGCGAGCAGTACTTC. Protein product: CASSLEAGGGEQYF.

This rearrangement joins TRBV6-1 to TRBJ2-7; 9 bases match TRBD2. The junction had 15 bases not matched to a gene; V was cut back by 3 bases and J by 0 bases. Germline CDR1 is MNHNS and CDR2 is SASEGT. The CDR3 totals 19 residues. Written as DNA, the CDR3 is TGTGCCAGCAGTGATCCCCAGCGGGGGGCCAGCTTAAGCTCCTACGAGCAGTACTTC. Its protein is CASSDPQRGASLSSYEQYF.

The V and J genes are TRBV10-3 and TRBJ2-3, with 10 bases matching TRBD2. The V gene end was trimmed by 1 base and the J gene end by 5 bases; junction bases not matched to a gene: 3. Germline V gene data show CDR1 as ENHRY and CDR2 as SYGVKD. The CDR3 runs to 15 residues. The CDR3 DNA reads TGTGCCATCAGTGAGTTAGCGGGAGGAATAGATACGCAGTATTTT. It translates to CAISELAGGIDTQYF.

This clone showed up just a few times. The chain has TRBV28 and TRBJ2-2; 9 nucleotides line up with TRBD1. V lost 6 bases and J lost 0; bases outside the gene matches: 14. Germline V gene data show CDR1 as MDHEN and CDR2 as SYDVKM. The CDR3 is 19 amino acids. The CDR3 nucleotides read TGTGCCAGCAGCGCCGGAGACAGGGGGTTTCACTCGAACACCGGGGAGCTGTTTTTT. It specifies CASSAGDRGFHSNTGELFF.

This chain joins TRBV7-3 and TRBJ2-3; D is unclear. CDR1 and CDR2 (germline): SGHTA, FQGTGA. The CDR3 has 16 amino acids. V lost 2 bases, J lost 1 base, and 13 bases lay in between. CDR3 in DNA: TGTGCCAGCAGCTTATTCCCCTCACTGGGCACAGATACGCAGTATTTT. This encodes CASSLFPSLGTDTQYF.

The V and J genes are TRBV15 and TRBJ2-1; a possible D gene is TRBD2 (7 bases). Trimming took off 0 bases at V and 0 bases at J, with 15 bases between the two ends. The CDR3 sequence is 18 residues long. Germline CDR1 LNHNV, CDR2 YYDKDF (reference sequence). CDR3 protein: CATSRDLGGPTSYNEQFF. The DNA of the CDR3 is TGTGCCACCAGCAGAGATCTGGGGGGGCCCACCTCCTACAATGAGCAGTTCTTC.

The chain joins TRBV11-2 to TRBJ2-7; 9 bases map to TRBD2. The germline V gene has CDR1 SGHAT and CDR2 FQNNGV. J lost 7 bases, V lost 4 bases, and 14 bases had no gene match. CDR3 length equals 16 residues. Here the CDR3 reads CASSSRVASGNQEQYF. The CDR3 coding sequence is TGTGCCAGCAGCTCCAGAGTGGCTAGCGGGAATCAAGAGCAGTACTTC. The variable domain in full, with the rest retrieved from reference TRBV11-2 and TRBJ2-7, is EAGVAQSPRYKIIEKRQSVAFWCNPISGHATLYWYQQILGQGPKLLIQFQNNGVVDDSQLPKDRFSAERLKGVDSTLKIQPAKLEDSAVYLCASSSRVASGNQEQYFGPGTRLTVT.

The V and J genes are TRBV7-9 and TRBJ2-3; D may be TRBD2 (6 bases). Trimming stripped 3 bases from V and 2 bases from J, with 12 bases between. CDR3 size: 15 residues. Germline assignment: CDR1 SEHNR and CDR2 FQNEAQ (reference sequence). The CDR3 sequence is CASSFGGEATDTQYF. The DNA of the CDR3 is TGTGCCAGCAGCTTCGGCGGGGAGGCCACAGATACGCAGTATTTT.